The 12 T cell receptor beta chains below all came from one sample that was sequenced in a study of TIL therapy for anti-PD-1-resistant metastatic lung cancer. The immunoSEQ assay was v3. Assay: immunoSEQ multiplex PCR; the TCRdb copy retains only in-frame clones and omits some. Of 50,000 to 70,000 clones listed, 75% to 90% are singletons. Indicated time point: pre-treatment sample, taken before nivolumab and TIL therapy. The sample consisted of blood, taken at baseline. Receptors were obtained from a person aged 25-85 years with non-small cell lung cancer.

The chain is built from TRBV11-3 and TRBJ2-7; no clear D gene. The CDR3 sequence is 14 residues long. The V gene's germline CDR1 is SGHNT and CDR2 YENEEA. V lost 3 bases to trimming and J lost 1 base, with 10 bases between them. The CDR3 DNA sequence: TGTGCCAGCAGCTTCGACGGAAAGTCCTACGAGCAGTACTTC. Its protein product is CASSFDGKSYEQYF. The variable domain in full, with the rest retrieved from reference TRBV11-3 and TRBJ2-7, is EAGVVQSPRYKIIEKKQPVAFWCNPISGHNTLYWYLQNLGQGPELLIRYENEEAVDDSQLPKDRFSAERLKGVDSTLKIQPAELGDSAVYLCASSFDGKSYEQYFGPGTRLTVT.

The chain recombines TRBV28 with TRBJ2-1, with 9 bases fitting TRBD2. The CDR3 runs to 14 residues. The ends lost 10 bases at V and 7 bases at J; junction bases unmatched: 11. Germline loops: CDR1 MDHEN, CDR2 SYDVKM. CDR3 loop: CATLVSGRRNEQFF. The CDR3 bases are TGTGCCACCCTTGTAAGCGGGAGGAGGAATGAGCAGTTCTTC. Together with reference TRBV28 and TRBJ2-1, the CDR3 gives the full variable domain: DVKVTQSSRYLVKRTGEKVFLECVQDMDHENMFWYRQDPGLGLRLIYFSYDVKMKEKGDIPEGYSVSREKKERFSLILESASTNQTSMYLCATLVSGRRNEQFFGPGTRLTVL.

This chain uses TRBV5-6 with TRBJ2-5; maybe TRBD1 (6 bases). Per the germline V gene, CDR1 is SGHDT and CDR2 is YYEEEE. The germline V and J ends were trimmed by 3 bases and 5 bases, with 14 bases remaining between them. The CDR3 consists of 14 residues. For the CDR3, the DNA is TGTGCCAGCAGCTCCCCCCAGGGGACGGAGACCCAGTACTTC. It translates to CASSSPQGTETQYF.

The V and J genes are TRBV4-1 and TRBJ2-1, with TRBD2 matching over 9 bases. CDR3 length equals 17 residues. Per germline, CDR1 MGHRA and CDR2 YSYEKL. After removal of 4 bases from V and 0 bases from J, the junction contained 7 bases not matched to a gene. The CDR3 region has the DNA TGCGCCAGCAGCCCCGGGGGTAGCGGGAGCTCCTACAATGAGCAGTTCTTC. It translates to CASSPGGSGSSYNEQFF.

The chain recombines TRBV7-8 with TRBJ1-4; TRBD1 matches 9 bases. J was trimmed by 5 bases and V by 7 bases; bases with no gene match: 14. The CDR3 totals 17 residues. Germline V gene data show CDR1 as SGHVS and CDR2 as FQNEAQ. The CDR3 bases are TGTGCCAGCACTATATCGGGGACAGGGCGGGACAATGAAAAACTGTTTTTT. This sequence encodes CASTISGTGRDNEKLFF.

The V gene is TRBV5-5, the J gene TRBJ1-5; 7 positions match TRBD1. CDR1 is SGHKS, CDR2 YYEKEE, per germline (reference sequence). The junction had 2 bases not matched to a gene; V was cut back by 0 bases and J by 5 bases. There are 14 residues in the CDR3. The CDR3: CASSLGDSYQPQHF. The DNA of the CDR3 is TGTGCCAGCAGCTTGGGGGACAGTTATCAGCCCCAGCATTTT.

The V call is TRBV11-2, the J call TRBJ1-3; maybe TRBD1 (5 bases). This CDR3 has 16 residues. V dropped 3 bases and J dropped 2 bases, with 14 bases sitting between them. The germline V gene encodes CDR1 SGHAT and CDR2 FQNNGV. Here the CDR3 DNA reads TGTGCCAGCAGCTTGGTTGGGGCTCAGACTGGAAACACCATATATTTT. This codes for CASSLVGAQTGNTIYF. Variable domain in full (rest from reference TRBV11-2 and TRBJ1-3): EAGVAQSPRYKIIEKRQSVAFWCNPISGHATLYWYQQILGQGPKLLIQFQNNGVVDDSQLPKDRFSAERLKGVDSTLKIQPAKLEDSAVYLCASSLVGAQTGNTIYFGEGSWLTVV.

This chain links TRBV6-1 with TRBJ1-1; possible D gene TRBD1, 5 bases. Trimming left V 3 bases short and J 5 bases short, with 16 bases between. The CDR3 runs 15 residues. From germline, CDR1 is MNHNS and CDR2 SASEGT. CDR3 nucleotides: TGTGCCAGCAGTGAGTTTTCTGCAGGGAGGACTGAAGCTTTCTTT. Amino acid sequence: CASSEFSAGRTEAFF.

The J gene is TRBJ2-7, the V gene TRBV6-5; a possible D gene is TRBD1 (5 bases). Germline CDR1 and CDR2: MNHEY and SVGAGI. This CDR3 is built from 11 residues. Trimming cost V 6 bases and J 8 bases, with 11 bases left between them. In DNA form, the CDR3 reads TGTGCCAGCAGGCCCGACAGCCAGCAGTACTTC. Protein: CASRPDSQQYF.

This clone was found a few times. This chain uses TRBV18 with TRBJ2-7; TRBD1 matches 11 bases. The CDR3 contains 13 residues. Germline V gene sequence: CDR1 KGHSH, CDR2 LQKENI. The trim removed 9 bases at V and 3 bases at J, leaving 4 bases unmatched. The CDR3 DNA sequence: TGTGCCAGTTTCGGGACAGGGGGCTACGAGCAGTACTTC. This translates into CASFGTGGYEQYF.

The chain uses TRBV5-6 and TRBJ2-7, with 7 bases matching TRBD1. The CDR3 runs to 12 residues. Germline lookup yields CDR1 SGHDT and CDR2 YYEEEE. V gave up 4 bases and J gave up 4 bases; unmatched junction bases: 2. The CDR3 region is CASSLTGYEQYF. CDR3 DNA: TGTGCCAGCAGCCTGACAGGGTACGAGCAGTACTTC.

This chain links TRBV4-2 with TRBJ2-3, with 12 bases aligning to TRBD2. The V and J ends lost 4 bases and 2 bases, in that order; junction bases with no gene match: 4. CDR1 is LGHNA, CDR2 YNFKEQ, per germline. The CDR3 runs to 16 residues. In DNA, the CDR3 is TGTGCCAGCAGCCCGAGGACTAGCGGGGACACAGATACGCAGTATTTT. It specifies CASSPRTSGDTDTQYF.